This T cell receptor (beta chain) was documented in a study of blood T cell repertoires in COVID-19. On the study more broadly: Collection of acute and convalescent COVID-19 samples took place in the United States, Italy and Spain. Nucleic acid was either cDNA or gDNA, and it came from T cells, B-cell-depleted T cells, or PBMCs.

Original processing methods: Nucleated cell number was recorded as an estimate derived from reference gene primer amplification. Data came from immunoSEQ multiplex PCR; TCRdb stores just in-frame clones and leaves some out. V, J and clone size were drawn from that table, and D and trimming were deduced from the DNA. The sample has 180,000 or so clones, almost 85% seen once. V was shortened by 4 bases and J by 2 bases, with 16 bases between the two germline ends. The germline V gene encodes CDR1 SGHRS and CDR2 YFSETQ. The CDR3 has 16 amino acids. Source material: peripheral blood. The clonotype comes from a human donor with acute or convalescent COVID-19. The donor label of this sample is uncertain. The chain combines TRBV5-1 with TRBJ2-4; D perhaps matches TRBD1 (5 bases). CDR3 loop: CASSPGQGRTKNIQYF. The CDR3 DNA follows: TGCGCCAGCAGCCCCGGCCAGGGTAGGACCAAAAACATTCAGTACTTC.